This T cell receptor beta chain was identified during a study of vaccination and CD4 T cells after COVID-19. TCRdb reanalysed the PCR reads using MiXCR and keeps one entry per CDR3 protein. The sample has some 27,000 distinct CDR3 sequences; under 65% are singletons. The study, taken as a whole, reports: The median number of SARS-CoV-2-reactive clonotypes increased from around 20 to 38, a change that did not reach significance.

Regarding time point: late sampling 161 to 241 days after vaccination in three convalescent patients. Germline assignment: CDR1 SSHAT and CDR2 FNYEAQ (reference sequence). This CDR3 region has 18 residues. The V gene end was trimmed by 2 bases and the J gene end by 0 bases; junction bases not matched to a gene: 11. About this clonotype: Its antigen is still unknown.

Sequenced here: CD4+ T cells from blood, sampled about 7 months after SARS-CoV-2 vaccination. This sequence joins TRBV7-7 and TRBJ2-5; 8 bases are shared with TRBD1. This clonotype originated in a human donor who had recovered from COVID-19. This chain's CDR3 is CASSLTGQVKCNQETQYF. The CDR3 DNA is TGTGCCAGCAGCTTAACGGGACAGGTAAAATGCAACCAAGAGACCCAGTACTTC.